This paragraph reports one T cell receptor (beta chain). Its antigen remains unknown. The CDR3 extends over 15 amino acids. V was trimmed by 3 bases and J by 4 bases, leaving 16 bases between them. CDR1 is SGHNT and CDR2 is YYREEE in the germline V gene (reference sequence). Individual cDNA molecules were tagged with unique molecular identifiers, the study reported. TCRdb redid the calling of the 5' RACE reads with MiXCR, one entry per CDR3 protein. The sample has 50,000 to 70,000 distinct CDR3 sequences; roughly a tenth are singletons. These data originate in a study of early T cells in non-severe SARS-CoV-2 infection. Study details: The study sequenced bulk RNA from unsorted whole blood, with chains unpaired.

Study-level points and caveats: Missing private and CD4 specificities, VDJdb matching favored anti-spike CD8 responses.

The sequence was obtained from an adult who was a healthcare worker with PCR-confirmed SARS-CoV-2 infection or an uninfected control (not recorded which). The material sequenced was whole blood. V usage is TRBV5-4 and J usage is TRBJ1-1; D gene ambiguous. The CDR3 protein is CASSSGGLWGTEAFF. For the CDR3, the DNA is TGTGCCAGCAGCTCGGGAGGGCTTTGGGGCACTGAAGCTTTCTTT.